The T cell receptor (beta chain) under discussion was sequenced for a study of blood T cell repertoires in COVID-19. Study-level information: The United States, Italy and Spain were the sources of the acute and convalescent COVID-19 samples.

Assay used: immunoSEQ multiplex PCR; TCRdb lists only in-frame clones, some missing. The sample has about 270,000 clones, more than 75% seen once. Trimming removed 3 bases from V and 4 bases from J, with 13 bases in between. The CDR3 sequence is 15 residues long. Germline CDR1 is LNHDA and CDR2 is SQIVND (reference sequence). The chain couples TRBV19 to TRBJ1-3; no definite D call. The specimen sequenced was peripheral blood. The source is a man aged 35-49 years with active or convalescent COVID-19. The CDR3: CASSMFPSGGNTIYF. The CDR3 nucleotides are TGTGCCAGTAGTATGTTTCCGAGCGGAGGAAACACCATATATTTT.